Listed below are T cell receptor beta chains from one sample, sequenced in a study of T cell responses to AZD1222 COVID-19 vaccine. TCRdb keeps only in-frame clones here, not all; method: immunoSEQ multiplex PCR. The table lists about 100,000 clones, about 87% of them singletons. The sample in question was peripheral blood, obtained on day 0 of AZD1222 vaccination. Source of these receptors: an adult in good health. CDR3s include the opening cysteine and the closing phenylalanine or tryptophan. Each record gives: J gene, clone size, D gene, V gene, CDR3 DNA, CDR3 protein. The D gene is left open where the match is weak. Part of the rows lack a size; the others show once, few, many or a class for expanded clones.

J: TRBJ2-7
size: .
D: .
V: TRBV20-1
DNA: TGCAGTGCTAGTAGCAGGGGCCACGAGCAGTACTTC
CDR3: CSASSRGHEQYF

J: TRBJ2-7
size: once
D: .
V: TRBV5-6
DNA: TGTGCCAGCAGCTTGGCTGGGGTGACGGCTGCAGTTCCCTACGAGCAGTACTTC
CDR3: CASSLAGVTAAVPYEQYF

J: TRBJ1-2
size: .
D: TRBD1
V: TRBV18
DNA: TGTGCCAGCTCACGGGGACAGGATAAGGATGGCTACACCTTC
CDR3: CASSRGQDKDGYTF

J: TRBJ1-4
size: once
D: .
V: TRBV27
DNA: TGTGCCAGTGGACAGCGAACTAATGAAAAACTGTTTTTT
CDR3: CASGQRTNEKLFF

J: TRBJ2-1
size: once
D: .
V: TRBV7-3
DNA: TGTGCCAGCAGCTTAGCGGCTAGCGTTGGCAATGAGCAGTTCTTC
CDR3: CASSLAASVGNEQFF

J: TRBJ1-5
size: once
D: .
V: TRBV10-3
DNA: TGTGCCACCTCCCCCGGGGATAGCAATCAGCCCCAGCATTTT
CDR3: CATSPGDSNQPQHF

J: TRBJ2-3
size: .
D: .
V: TRBV5-8
DNA: TGTGCCAGCAGCTTAACCACAGATACGCAGTATTTT
CDR3: CASSLTTDTQYF

J: TRBJ1-5
size: .
D: .
V: TRBV28
DNA: TGTGCCAGCAGGGGCCCCAATCAGCCCCAGCATTTT
CDR3: CASRGPNQPQHF

J: TRBJ1-3
size: .
D: .
V: TRBV15
DNA: TGTGCCACCAGCAGAGAGCGGCGCTCTGGAAACACCATATATTTT
CDR3: CATSRERRSGNTIYF

J: TRBJ1-1
size: once
D: .
V: TRBV9
DNA: TGTGCCAGCAGCGCAACAGGTTTGAACACTGAAGCTTTCTTT
CDR3: CASSATGLNTEAFF

J: TRBJ1-2
size: .
D: TRBD1
V: TRBV29-1
DNA: TGCAGCGTTGAATTTGAGGGGGCAGGCTATGGCTACACCTTC
CDR3: CSVEFEGAGYGYTF

J: TRBJ1-4
size: .
D: TRBD1
V: TRBV6-5
DNA: TGTGCCAGCAGTTCCCAGGGGGCGGGGGAAAAACTGTTTTTT
CDR3: CASSSQGAGEKLFF

J: TRBJ2-6
size: .
D: .
V: TRBV7-6
DNA: TGTGCCAGCAGCCCAGCCTCTGGGGCCAACGTCCTGACTTTC
CDR3: CASSPASGANVLTF

J: TRBJ1-4
size: .
D: .
V: TRBV7-2
DNA: TGTGCCAGCAGCTTTGGTGTAACTAATGAAAAACTGTTTTTT
CDR3: CASSFGVTNEKLFF

J: TRBJ1-4
size: .
D: TRBD1
V: TRBV9
DNA: TGTGCCAGCAGCCCTTCGGGACAGGGGTCTGAAAAACTGTTTTTT
CDR3: CASSPSGQGSEKLFF

J: TRBJ2-7
size: .
D: TRBD1
V: TRBV7-2
DNA: TGTGCCAGCAGCAAACAGGGGGCGGAGCAGTACTTC
CDR3: CASSKQGAEQYF

J: TRBJ1-1
size: .
D: .
V: TRBV7-6
DNA: TGTGCCAGCAGCTTAGATAACGGCCGCGGGAACACTGAAGCTTTCTTT
CDR3: CASSLDNGRGNTEAFF

J: TRBJ1-1
size: .
D: .
V: TRBV6-4
DNA: TGTGCCAGCAGTGTATCCCAGGGGAGCACTGAAGCTTTCTTT
CDR3: CASSVSQGSTEAFF

J: TRBJ1-5
size: few
D: .
V: TRBV19
DNA: TGTGCCAGTAGTGATGCGGGGGCAGGCAATCAGCCCCAGCATTTT
CDR3: CASSDAGAGNQPQHF

J: TRBJ2-1
size: .
D: .
V: TRBV7-9
DNA: TGTGCCAGCAGTGAAGAGCCAGGGTGGCGAGGCAATGAGCAGTTCTTC
CDR3: CASSEEPGWRGNEQFF

J: TRBJ1-2
size: .
D: .
V: TRBV5-6
DNA: TGTGCCAGCAGCTTGATAGATCCTAACTATGGCTACACCTTC
CDR3: CASSLIDPNYGYTF

J: TRBJ1-5
size: .
D: .
V: TRBV6-2/TRBV6-3
DNA: TGTGCCAGCAGCAAGAATAGCAATCAGCCCCAGCATTTT
CDR3: CASSKNSNQPQHF

J: TRBJ2-7
size: .
D: .
V: TRBV27
DNA: TGTGCCAGCAGTTTAAAAAGTCCTAGCTCCTACGAGCAGTACTTC
CDR3: CASSLKSPSSYEQYF

J: TRBJ1-2
size: .
D: .
V: TRBV15
DNA: TGTGCCACCAGCGGACATTATACAGGAGGTGGCTACACCTTC
CDR3: CATSGHYTGGGYTF

J: TRBJ2-3
size: .
D: .
V: TRBV12-3/TRBV12-4
DNA: TGTGCCAGCAGCCAAAGGGAGAATACGCAGTATTTT
CDR3: CASSQRENTQYF

J: TRBJ2-2
size: .
D: .
V: TRBV12-3/TRBV12-4
DNA: TGTGCCAGCAGTTACAGGCTCACCGGGGAGCTGTTTTTT
CDR3: CASSYRLTGELFF

J: TRBJ2-1
size: .
D: .
V: TRBV19
DNA: TGTGCCAGTACTCCCGGGACACAAACAGGCGAGCAGTTCTTC
CDR3: CASTPGTQTGEQFF

J: TRBJ2-1
size: .
D: TRBD2
V: TRBV19
DNA: TGTGCCAGTAGTAAAAGCGGGGGGGCGTACTATGAGCAGTTCTTC
CDR3: CASSKSGGAYYEQFF

J: TRBJ1-4
size: .
D: .
V: TRBV11-2
DNA: TGTGCCAGCAGCACTGGGACGGCAGTTAATGAAAAACTGTTTTTT
CDR3: CASSTGTAVNEKLFF

J: TRBJ2-2
size: .
D: TRBD1
V: TRBV2
DNA: TGTGCCAGCAGGGACAGGGCCGGGGAGCTGTTTTTT
CDR3: CASRDRAGELFF

J: TRBJ1-2
size: .
D: .
V: TRBV5-5
DNA: TGTGCCAGCAGCTTGGAACAGGCCCTTTTTAACTATGGCTACACCTTC
CDR3: CASSLEQALFNYGYTF

J: TRBJ2-2
size: .
D: .
V: TRBV5-1
DNA: TGCGCCAGCAGCCTCCCCCGTAGGGAGCCTAACACCGGGGAGCTGTTTTTT
CDR3: CASSLPRREPNTGELFF

J: TRBJ2-7
size: .
D: .
V: TRBV10-1
DNA: TGCGCCAGCAGTGAGAGGAGGGCGGCAGGGGGGAACTACGAGCAGTACTTC
CDR3: CASSERRAAGGNYEQYF

J: TRBJ1-2
size: .
D: .
V: TRBV2
DNA: TGTGCCAGCAGCGCTGAAGATAACTATGGCTACACCTTC
CDR3: CASSAEDNYGYTF

J: TRBJ1-1
size: .
D: .
V: TRBV3-1/TRBV3-2
DNA: TGTGCCAGCAGCCTTCAGGGTAGCACTGAAGCTTTCTTT
CDR3: CASSLQGSTEAFF

J: TRBJ2-2
size: .
D: .
V: TRBV6-5
DNA: TGTGCCAGCCTAACGGGACAACCGAACACCGGGGAGCTGTTTTTT
CDR3: CASLTGQPNTGELFF

J: TRBJ2-5
size: .
D: TRBD2
V: TRBV6-1
DNA: TGTGCCAGCGAGGCGGGGGGCGAGACCCAGTACTTC
CDR3: CASEAGGETQYF

J: TRBJ2-7
size: .
D: TRBD2
V: TRBV7-3
DNA: TGTGCCAGCAGCTTTACTAGCGGGGGTCCCTACGAGCAGTACTTC
CDR3: CASSFTSGGPYEQYF

J: TRBJ2-5
size: .
D: .
V: TRBV19
DNA: TGTGCCAGTAGGATTCGAGGGGAAGAGACCCAGTACTTC
CDR3: CASRIRGEETQYF

J: TRBJ2-2
size: .
D: .
V: TRBV4-3
DNA: TGCGCCAGCAGCCAAGTTACGCAGGGTAACACCGGGGAGCTGTTTTTT
CDR3: CASSQVTQGNTGELFF

J: TRBJ2-3
size: once
D: .
V: TRBV6-1
DNA: TGTGCCAGCAGTGAATGGGGGTTCACAGATACGCAGTATTTT
CDR3: CASSEWGFTDTQYF

J: TRBJ1-2
size: .
D: TRBD1
V: TRBV7-2
DNA: TGTGCCAGCAGCCCCACCGGGACAGGGGCCCTCTATGGCTACACCTTC
CDR3: CASSPTGTGALYGYTF

J: TRBJ2-5
size: .
D: TRBD2
V: TRBV5-1
DNA: TGCGCCAGCAGCCCCCTAGTAGCGGGGAAACAAGAGACCCAGTACTTC
CDR3: CASSPLVAGKQETQYF

J: TRBJ1-1
size: .
D: TRBD1
V: TRBV6-1
DNA: TGTGCCAGCAGTGACAGGGGGGCCAGGAACACTGAAGCTTTCTTT
CDR3: CASSDRGARNTEAFF

J: TRBJ2-7
size: .
D: TRBD2
V: TRBV9
DNA: TGTGCCAGCAGCGTAGGGGACGGGGGGACCTACGAGCAGTACTTC
CDR3: CASSVGDGGTYEQYF

J: TRBJ1-4
size: .
D: .
V: TRBV19
DNA: TGTGCCAGTAGGGCCTCCCACGGCGCAACTAATGAAAAACTGTTTTTT
CDR3: CASRASHGATNEKLFF

J: TRBJ1-4
size: .
D: TRBD1
V: TRBV5-1
DNA: TGCGCCAGCAGCCCGGGACAGGGGCCCGAAAAACTGTTTTTT
CDR3: CASSPGQGPEKLFF

J: TRBJ1-4
size: .
D: .
V: TRBV10-3
DNA: TGTGCCATCGGTTGGGGAGAACTGTTTTTT
CDR3: CAIGWGELFF

J: TRBJ1-1
size: .
D: .
V: TRBV5-1
DNA: TGCGCCAGCAGCCAAACAGGGAGAAACACTGAAGCTTTCTTT
CDR3: CASSQTGRNTEAFF

J: TRBJ2-3
size: .
D: .
V: TRBV5-5
DNA: TGTGCCAGCAGCTTGGCGGACAGCAATACGCAGTATTTT
CDR3: CASSLADSNTQYF

J: TRBJ2-7
size: .
D: TRBD2
V: TRBV5-1
DNA: TGCGCCAGCAGCCCCGTAGCGGGGGGGAACTACGAGCAGTACTTC
CDR3: CASSPVAGGNYEQYF

J: TRBJ1-1
size: .
D: .
V: TRBV3-1/TRBV3-2
DNA: TGTGCCAGCAGCCACGTGAACACTGAAGCTTTCTTT
CDR3: CASSHVNTEAFF

J: TRBJ2-5
size: .
D: .
V: TRBV5-1
DNA: TGCGCCAGCAGCTTTAGCGTTGAGACCCAGTACTTC
CDR3: CASSFSVETQYF

J: TRBJ1-2
size: .
D: .
V: TRBV6-5
DNA: TGTGCCAGCAGTTACCGCGCCGGGGACGGCTACACCTTC
CDR3: CASSYRAGDGYTF

J: TRBJ2-7
size: .
D: .
V: TRBV6-1
DNA: TGTGCCAGCAGTGAAGGTCAGGGGAGCTCTGGCGAGCAGTACTTC
CDR3: CASSEGQGSSGEQYF

J: TRBJ1-1
size: once
D: .
V: TRBV5-8
DNA: TGTGCCAGCAGCTCTGGAAATGGGGGGCGGCTAAGAGCTTTCTTT
CDR3: CASSSGNGGRLRAFF

J: TRBJ1-4
size: .
D: TRBD1
V: TRBV7-9
DNA: TGTGCCAGCAGCTTCCGGGACAGGGACGAAAAACTGTTTTTT
CDR3: CASSFRDRDEKLFF

J: TRBJ1-2
size: .
D: .
V: TRBV4-3
DNA: TGCGCCAGCAGCCTAAGTACCGCTACAAACTATGGCTACACCTTC
CDR3: CASSLSTATNYGYTF

J: TRBJ1-1
size: .
D: .
V: TRBV5-1
DNA: TGCGCCAGCAGCTTGAACGGATACACTGAAGCTTTCTTT
CDR3: CASSLNGYTEAFF